The 14 T cell receptor beta chains below were found in one sample sequenced in a study of blood T cell repertoires in COVID-19. Assay: immunoSEQ multiplex PCR; the TCRdb copy retains only in-frame clones and omits some. The sample lists under 200,000 clones, approximately 91% seen once, with approximately 2.2% in the top ten. The sample was peripheral blood. All receptors derive from a man between 18 and 29 years old with acute or convalescent COVID-19.

The chain uses TRBV7-8 and TRBJ1-2; 8 bases map to TRBD1. V was pared by 2 bases and J by 4 bases, with 9 bases of the junction left unmatched. Germline CDR1 is SGHVS and CDR2 is FQNEAQ. The CDR3 has 16 residues. CDR3 coding DNA: TGTGCCAGCAGCTTACAGGGGGCTTCCTCCTCCTATGGCTACACCTTC. This sequence encodes CASSLQGASSSYGYTF.

This chain joins TRBV6-5 and TRBJ2-2; D is perhaps TRBD2 (5 bases). Germline V gene lookup returns CDR1 MNHEY and CDR2 SVGAGI. The CDR3 is 16 residues long. V was trimmed by 2 bases and J by 6 bases, leaving 16 bases between them. For the CDR3, the DNA is TGTGCCAGCAGTTACGGACCCCCAGAGGGATCCGGGGAGCTGTTTTTT. Amino acids: CASSYGPPEGSGELFF.

This rearrangement joins TRBV3-1 (or the pseudogene TRBV3-2) to TRBJ2-7; 11 bases align to TRBD2. This CDR3 has 16 residues. Looked up from germline, CDR1 is LGHDT and CDR2 is YNNKEL (reference sequence). The V segment lost 5 bases and the J segment 3 bases; nucleotides outside the gene matches: 9. The DNA for the CDR3 is TGTGCCAGCAGCTCCCTGCTAGCGGGGGGCTTCTACGAGCAGTACTTC. It codes for CASSSLLAGGFYEQYF.

The count of this clone is one. The chain employs TRBV19 and TRBJ2-7, with D possibly being TRBD2 (5 bases). The CDR3 sequence is 15 residues long. Germline lookup yields CDR1 LNHDA and CDR2 SQIVND (reference sequence). V was trimmed by 3 bases and J by 0 bases, leaving 12 bases between them. The CDR3 sequence: CASSITRGSSYEQYF. In nucleotides, the CDR3 is TGTGCCAGTAGTATTACCCGGGGTTCCTCCTACGAGCAGTACTTC. The full variable domain, rest sourced from reference TRBV19 and TRBJ2-7, is DGGITQSPKYLFRKEGQNVTLSCEQNLNHDAMYWYRQDPGQGLRLIYYSQIVNDFQKGDIAEGYSVSREKKESFPLTVTSAQKNPTAFYLCASSITRGSSYEQYFGPGTRLTVT.

The CDR3 DNA reads as TGTGCCAGCAGCTCGACAGGGGTTAATTCACCCCTCCACTTT. Residues: CASSSTGVNSPLHF. The chain combines TRBV5-4 with TRBJ1-6, with 8 bases aligning to TRBD1. The CDR3 contains 14 residues. The J segment lost 6 bases and the V segment lost 3 bases, leaving 2 bases of the junction unmatched. The V gene's germline CDR1 is SGHNT and CDR2 YYREEE (reference sequence).

The chain employs TRBV30 and TRBJ1-2; 7 bases fit TRBD1. Germline CDR1 is GTSNPN and CDR2 is SVGIG (reference sequence). V shed 4 bases and J 1 base; nucleotides not matched to a gene: 3. The CDR3 length is 13 residues. CDR3 nucleotide sequence: TGTGCCTGGACACAGGGGAATAACTATGGCTACACCTTC. Residues: CAWTQGNNYGYTF.

The rearrangement uses TRBV19 and TRBJ1-4; tentatively, D is TRBD1 (5 bases). The CDR3 runs 17 residues. CDR1 LNHDA and CDR2 SQIVND come from the germline V gene (reference sequence). V lost 6 bases and J 0 bases, leaving 17 bases between the germline ends. The chain's CDR3 is CASSTRRQPATNEKLFF. The CDR3 region has the DNA TGTGCCAGTAGCACCCGGAGACAGCCTGCAACTAATGAAAAACTGTTTTTT. The whole variable domain, remainder taken from reference TRBV19 and TRBJ1-4, is DGGITQSPKYLFRKEGQNVTLSCEQNLNHDAMYWYRQDPGQGLRLIYYSQIVNDFQKGDIAEGYSVSREKKESFPLTVTSAQKNPTAFYLCASSTRRQPATNEKLFFGSGTQLSVL.

The chain is built from TRBV10-2 and TRBJ1-2; a possible D gene is TRBD1 (6 bases). Looked up from germline, CDR1 is WSHSY and CDR2 is SAAADI. This CDR3 is built from 18 residues. Trimming took 2 bases from V and 1 from J, leaving 20 bases between them. The CDR3 sequence: CASSELWGGEWNNYGYTF. The CDR3 region has the DNA TGCGCCAGCAGTGAGCTATGGGGGGGCGAATGGAATAACTATGGCTACACCTTC.

This clone appeared a single time. This sequence joins TRBV3-1 (or the pseudogene TRBV3-2) and TRBJ2-5, with 11 bases matching TRBD2. V lost 4 bases and J lost 1; bases outside the gene matches: 2. The CDR3 sequence is 15 residues long. Germline V CDR1 and CDR2: LGHDT, YNNKEL (reference sequence). DNA of the CDR3: TGTGCCAGCAGCCCACTAGCGGGAGTCCAAGAGACCCAGTACTTC. Translating gives CASSPLAGVQETQYF.

The V and J genes are TRBV6-4 and TRBJ1-2; tentatively, D is TRBD1 (5 bases). Per germline, CDR1 MRHNA and CDR2 SNTAGT. V was shortened by 2 bases and J by 5 bases, with 9 bases between the two germline ends. CDR3 size: 13 residues. Here the CDR3 reads CASSDAQGYGYTF. The CDR3 DNA sequence: TGTGCCAGCAGTGACGCCCAGGGATATGGCTACACCTTC.

This clone was counted once. The chain carries TRBV4-1 and TRBJ2-7; 13 nucleotides line up with TRBD2. The CDR3 has 16 residues. Germline values: CDR1 MGHRA, CDR2 YSYEKL. Trimming cost V 7 bases and J 9 bases; bases outside gene matches: 15. CDR3 coding DNA: TGCGCCAGCAATACTCCCGGGACTAGCGGGATATCTAGGCAGTACTTC. Translated, it gives CASNTPGTSGISRQYF.

This chain links TRBV11-2 with TRBJ2-3; D may be TRBD2 (6 bases). Trimming took 1 base from V and 7 from J, leaving 21 bases between them. Germline CDR1 SGHAT, CDR2 FQNNGV. The CDR3 extends over 17 amino acids. The CDR3 sequence is CASSLGFGGIGVNTQYF. The CDR3 bases are TGTGCCAGCAGCTTAGGCTTCGGAGGGATTGGTGTGAATACGCAGTATTTT. The complete variable domain, with remaining parts taken from reference TRBV11-2 and TRBJ2-3, reads EAGVAQSPRYKIIEKRQSVAFWCNPISGHATLYWYQQILGQGPKLLIQFQNNGVVDDSQLPKDRFSAERLKGVDSTLKIQPAKLEDSAVYLCASSLGFGGIGVNTQYFGPGTRLTVL.

The genes are TRBV6-5 and TRBJ1-1; D is unresolved. This CDR3 spans 15 amino acids. Germline lookup yields CDR1 MNHEY and CDR2 SVGAGI. The V end was cut by 3 bases, the J end by 13 bases, with 24 bases between. This CDR3 reads CASSYKGGSKIRSFF. In DNA form, the CDR3 reads TGTGCCAGCAGTTATAAGGGAGGGAGTAAAATCCGAAGTTTCTTT.

This clone was observed a handful of times. V gene TRBV7-2 combines with J gene TRBJ1-5, with D tentatively TRBD1 (6 bases). In germline, CDR1 is SGHTA, CDR2 FQGNSA. Trimming left V 3 bases short and J 0 bases short, with 12 bases between. There are 16 residues in the CDR3. The CDR3 DNA reads as TGTGCCAGCAGCTTCGCCGGGACACATAGCAATCAGCCCCAGCATTTT. Residues: CASSFAGTHSNQPQHF.